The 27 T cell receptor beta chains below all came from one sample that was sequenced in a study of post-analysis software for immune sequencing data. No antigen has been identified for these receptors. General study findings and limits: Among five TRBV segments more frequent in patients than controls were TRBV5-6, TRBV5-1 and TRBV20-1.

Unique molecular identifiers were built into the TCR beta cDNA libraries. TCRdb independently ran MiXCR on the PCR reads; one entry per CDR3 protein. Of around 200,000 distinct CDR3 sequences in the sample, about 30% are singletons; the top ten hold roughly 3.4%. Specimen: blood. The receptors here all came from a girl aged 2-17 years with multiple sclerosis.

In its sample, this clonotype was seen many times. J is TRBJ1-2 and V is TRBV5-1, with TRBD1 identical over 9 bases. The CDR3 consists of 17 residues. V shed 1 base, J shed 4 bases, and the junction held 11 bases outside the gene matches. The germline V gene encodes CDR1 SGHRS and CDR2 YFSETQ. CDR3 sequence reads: CASSLKVVTGGIYGYTF. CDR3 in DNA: TGCGCCAGCAGCTTGAAGGTGGTGACAGGGGGAATCTATGGCTACACCTTC.

CDR3 sequence: CASSEKGRSGYTF. CDR3 DNA: TGCGCCAGCAGCGAGAAGGGGCGAAGTGGCTACACCTTC. This chain uses TRBV5-1 with TRBJ1-2, with D tentatively TRBD1 (5 bases). Germline loops: CDR1 SGHRS, CDR2 YFSETQ. V lost 4 bases and J 7 bases, leaving 14 bases between the germline ends. This CDR3 is 13 amino acids long. Full variable domain (missing parts from reference TRBV5-1 and TRBJ1-2): KAGVTQTPRYLIKTRGQQVTLSCSPISGHRSVSWYQQTPGQGLQFLFEYFSETQRNKGNFPGRFSGRQFSNSRSEMNVSTLELGDSALYLCASSEKGRSGYTFGSGTRLTVV.

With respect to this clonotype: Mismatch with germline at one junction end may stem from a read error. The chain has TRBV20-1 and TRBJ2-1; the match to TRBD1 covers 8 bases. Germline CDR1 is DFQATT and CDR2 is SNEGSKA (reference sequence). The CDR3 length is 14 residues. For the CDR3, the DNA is TGCAGTTCTAGCAGGACAGGGCCTTACAATGAGCAGTTCTTC. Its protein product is CSSSRTGPYNEQFF.

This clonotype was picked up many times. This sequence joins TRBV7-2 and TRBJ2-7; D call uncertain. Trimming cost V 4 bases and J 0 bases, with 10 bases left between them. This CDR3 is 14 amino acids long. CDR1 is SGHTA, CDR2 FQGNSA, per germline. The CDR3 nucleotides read TGTGCCAGCAGCTCCCCCGGGCTCTCCTACGAGCAGTACTTC. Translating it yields CASSSPGLSYEQYF.

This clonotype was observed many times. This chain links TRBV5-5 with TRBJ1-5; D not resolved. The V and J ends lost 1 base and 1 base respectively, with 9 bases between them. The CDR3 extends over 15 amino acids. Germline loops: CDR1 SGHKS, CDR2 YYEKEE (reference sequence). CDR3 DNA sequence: TGTGCCAGCAGCTTGACAGTGGGGAGCAATCAGCCCCAGCATTTT. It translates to CASSLTVGSNQPQHF.

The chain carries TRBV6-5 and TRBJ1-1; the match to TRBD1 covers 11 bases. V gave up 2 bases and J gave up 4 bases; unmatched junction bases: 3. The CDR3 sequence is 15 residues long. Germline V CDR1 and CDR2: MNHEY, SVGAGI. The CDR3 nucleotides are TGTGCCAGCAGTTACGGGGGACAGGGGGGCACTGAAGCTTTCTTT. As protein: CASSYGGQGGTEAFF.

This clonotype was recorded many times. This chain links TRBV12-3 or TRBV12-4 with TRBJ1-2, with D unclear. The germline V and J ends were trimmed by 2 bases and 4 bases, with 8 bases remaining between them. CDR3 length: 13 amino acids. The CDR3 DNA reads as TGTGCCAGCAGTTTAAGGGAGATCTATGGCTACACCTTC. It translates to CASSLREIYGYTF.

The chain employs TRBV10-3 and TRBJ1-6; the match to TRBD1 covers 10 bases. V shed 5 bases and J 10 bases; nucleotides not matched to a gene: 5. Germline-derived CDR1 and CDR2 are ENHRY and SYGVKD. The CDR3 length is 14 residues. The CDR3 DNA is TGTGCCATCAGTCCTGGGGACAGGGGATCACCCCTCCACTTT. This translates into CAISPGDRGSPLHF.

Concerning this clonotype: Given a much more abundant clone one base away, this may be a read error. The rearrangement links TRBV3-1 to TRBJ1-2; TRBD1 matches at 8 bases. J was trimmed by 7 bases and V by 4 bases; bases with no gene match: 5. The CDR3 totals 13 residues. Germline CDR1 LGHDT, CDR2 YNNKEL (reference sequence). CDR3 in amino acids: CASSRTTGGGYTF. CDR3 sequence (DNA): TGTGCCAGCAGCCGGACTACAGGGGGTGGCTACACCTTC.

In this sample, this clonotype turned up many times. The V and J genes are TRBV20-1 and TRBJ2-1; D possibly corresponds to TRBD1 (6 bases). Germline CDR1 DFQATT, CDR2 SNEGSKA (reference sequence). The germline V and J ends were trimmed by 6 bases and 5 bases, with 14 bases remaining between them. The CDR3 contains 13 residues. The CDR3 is CSAVRTENNEQFF. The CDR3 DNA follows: TGCAGTGCCGTAAGGACAGAGAACAATGAGCAGTTCTTC.

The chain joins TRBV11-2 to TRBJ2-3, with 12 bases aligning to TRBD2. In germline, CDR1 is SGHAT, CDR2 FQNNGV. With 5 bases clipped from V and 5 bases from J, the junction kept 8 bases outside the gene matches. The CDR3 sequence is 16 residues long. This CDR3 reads CASSKGLAGSQDTQYF. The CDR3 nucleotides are TGTGCCAGCAGCAAGGGACTAGCGGGTTCACAAGATACGCAGTATTTT.

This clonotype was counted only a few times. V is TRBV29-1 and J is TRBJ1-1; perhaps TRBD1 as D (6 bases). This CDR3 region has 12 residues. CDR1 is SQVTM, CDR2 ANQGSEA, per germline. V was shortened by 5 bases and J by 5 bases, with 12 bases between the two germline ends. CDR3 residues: CSVRGGGTEAFF. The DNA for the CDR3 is TGCAGCGTTCGAGGGGGAGGAACTGAAGCTTTCTTT.

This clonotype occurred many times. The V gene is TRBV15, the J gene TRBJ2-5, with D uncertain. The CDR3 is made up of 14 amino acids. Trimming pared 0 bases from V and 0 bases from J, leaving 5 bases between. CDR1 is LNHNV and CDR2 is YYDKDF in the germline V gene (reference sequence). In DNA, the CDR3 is TGTGCCACCAGCAGAGATGGGTACCAAGAGACCCAGTACTTC. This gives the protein CATSRDGYQETQYF.

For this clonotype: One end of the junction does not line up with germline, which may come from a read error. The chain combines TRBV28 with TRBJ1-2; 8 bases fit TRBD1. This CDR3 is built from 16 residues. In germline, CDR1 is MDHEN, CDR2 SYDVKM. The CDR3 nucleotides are TGTGTCAGCAGCCCGGGACAGGAGGCGAGAAGCTATGGCTACACCTTC. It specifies CVSSPGQEARSYGYTF.

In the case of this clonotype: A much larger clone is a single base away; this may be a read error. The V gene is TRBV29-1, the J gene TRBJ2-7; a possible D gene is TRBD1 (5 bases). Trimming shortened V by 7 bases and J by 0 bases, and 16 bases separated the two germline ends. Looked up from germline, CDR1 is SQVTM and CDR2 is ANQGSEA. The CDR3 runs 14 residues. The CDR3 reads CSAQGSSFSYEQYF. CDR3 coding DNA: TGCAGCGCCCAGGGCAGCTCCTTCTCCTACGAGCAGTACTTC.

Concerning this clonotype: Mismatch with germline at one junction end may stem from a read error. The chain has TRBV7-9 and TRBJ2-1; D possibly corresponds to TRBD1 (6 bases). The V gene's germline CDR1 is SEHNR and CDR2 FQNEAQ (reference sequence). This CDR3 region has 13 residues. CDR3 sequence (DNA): TGTGCCAACAGCCCAAGGGGGAAGAATGAGCAGTTCTTC. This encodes CANSPRGKNEQFF.

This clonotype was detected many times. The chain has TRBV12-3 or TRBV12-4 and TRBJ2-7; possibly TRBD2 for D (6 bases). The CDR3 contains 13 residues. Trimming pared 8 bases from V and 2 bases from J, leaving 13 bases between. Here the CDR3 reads CASGGLQTYEQYF. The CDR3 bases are TGTGCCAGCGGGGGACTCCAAACCTACGAGCAGTACTTC.

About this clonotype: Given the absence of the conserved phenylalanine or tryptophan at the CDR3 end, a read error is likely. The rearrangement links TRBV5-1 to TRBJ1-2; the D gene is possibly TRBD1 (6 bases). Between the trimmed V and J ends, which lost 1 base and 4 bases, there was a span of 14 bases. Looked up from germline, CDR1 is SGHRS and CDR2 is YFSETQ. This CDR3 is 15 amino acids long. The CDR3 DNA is TGCGCCAGCAGCTTGTTTGGGGGGCGCGGCTATGGCTACACCGTC. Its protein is CASSLFGGRGYGYTV.

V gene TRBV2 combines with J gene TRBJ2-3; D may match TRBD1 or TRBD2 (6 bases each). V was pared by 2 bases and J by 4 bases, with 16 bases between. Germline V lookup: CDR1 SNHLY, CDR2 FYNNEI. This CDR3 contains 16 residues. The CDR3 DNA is TGTGCCAGCAGTGAAACGACCAAGGGGGGCGCAGATACGCAGTATTTT. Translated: CASSETTKGGADTQYF.

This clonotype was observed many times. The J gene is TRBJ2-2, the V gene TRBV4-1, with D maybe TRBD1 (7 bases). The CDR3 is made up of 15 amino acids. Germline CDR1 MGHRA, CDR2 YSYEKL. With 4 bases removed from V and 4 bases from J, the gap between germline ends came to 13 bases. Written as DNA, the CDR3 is TGCGCCAGCAGCCGGGGGGACAGTCTCACCGGGGAGCTGTTTTTT. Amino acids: CASSRGDSLTGELFF.

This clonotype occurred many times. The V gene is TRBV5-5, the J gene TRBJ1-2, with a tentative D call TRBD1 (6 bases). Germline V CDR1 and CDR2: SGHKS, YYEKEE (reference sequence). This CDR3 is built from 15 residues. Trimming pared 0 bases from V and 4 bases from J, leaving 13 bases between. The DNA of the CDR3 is TGTGCCAGCAGCTTGGATCGTGGCAGGGGCTATGGCTACACCTTC. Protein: CASSLDRGRGYGYTF.

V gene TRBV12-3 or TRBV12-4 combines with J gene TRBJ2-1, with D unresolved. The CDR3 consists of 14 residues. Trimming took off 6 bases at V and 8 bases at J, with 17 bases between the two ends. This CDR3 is CASRGFSGADEQFF. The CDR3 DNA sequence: TGTGCCAGCAGGGGTTTTTCGGGCGCCGATGAGCAGTTCTTC.

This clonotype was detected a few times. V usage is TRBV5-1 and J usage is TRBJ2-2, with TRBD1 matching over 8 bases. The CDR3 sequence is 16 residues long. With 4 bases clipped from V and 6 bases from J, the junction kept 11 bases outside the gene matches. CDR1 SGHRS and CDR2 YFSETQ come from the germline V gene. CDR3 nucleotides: TGCGCCAGCAGCATCGCCACAGGGGGAGCGGCCGGGGAGCTGTTTTTT. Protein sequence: CASSIATGGAAGELFF.

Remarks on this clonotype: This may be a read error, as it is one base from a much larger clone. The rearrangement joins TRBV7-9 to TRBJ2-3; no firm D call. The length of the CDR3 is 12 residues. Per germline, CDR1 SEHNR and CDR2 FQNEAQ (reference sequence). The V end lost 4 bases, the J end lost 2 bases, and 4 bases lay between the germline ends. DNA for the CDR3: TGTGCCAGCAGCTGGGTCACAGATACGCAGTATTTT. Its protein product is CASSWVTDTQYF.

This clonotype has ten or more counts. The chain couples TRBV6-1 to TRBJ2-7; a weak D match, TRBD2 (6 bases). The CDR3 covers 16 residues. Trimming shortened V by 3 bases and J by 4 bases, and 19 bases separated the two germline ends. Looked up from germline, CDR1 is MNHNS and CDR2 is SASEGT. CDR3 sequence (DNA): TGTGCCAGCAGTGATCGACGGAGACTGGGGAGGTACGAGCAGTACTTC. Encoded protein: CASSDRRRLGRYEQYF.

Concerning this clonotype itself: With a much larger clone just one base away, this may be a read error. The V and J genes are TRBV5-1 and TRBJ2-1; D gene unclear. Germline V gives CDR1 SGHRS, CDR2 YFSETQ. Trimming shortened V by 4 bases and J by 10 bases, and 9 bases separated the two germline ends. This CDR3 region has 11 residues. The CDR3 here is CASSSCREQFF. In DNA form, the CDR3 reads TGCGCCAGCAGCAGCTGCAGGGAGCAGTTCTTC.

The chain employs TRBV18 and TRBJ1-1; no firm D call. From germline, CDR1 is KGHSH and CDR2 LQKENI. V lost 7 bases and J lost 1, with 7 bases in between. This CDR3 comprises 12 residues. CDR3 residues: CASWEPNTEAFF. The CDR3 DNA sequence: TGTGCCAGCTGGGAACCGAACACTGAAGCTTTCTTT.